What follows are 16 T cell receptor beta chains derived from one specimen sequenced in a study of blood T cells in healthy people across ages. The second PCR ran roughly 6 to 11 cycles with a sample-barcoded 5' primer and J-beta primers. From the 5' RACE reads, TCRdb called clonotypes with MiXCR, one entry per CDR3 protein. The sample lists some 1,500,000 distinct CDR3 sequences; approximately 43% were seen once. Sequenced input: blood. Every receptor here comes from a woman under 30 in good health.

This clonotype appeared a few times. CDR3 in DNA: TGCAGTGCTCCCCCCAGGGGAGGGGGCTACACCTTC. It yields the protein CSAPPRGGGYTF. The rearrangement links TRBV20-1 to TRBJ1-2; TRBD1 might be the D (6 bases). The CDR3 runs 12 residues. Germline CDR1 DFQATT, CDR2 SNEGSKA (reference sequence). Trimming left V 5 bases short and J 8 bases short, with 15 bases between.

The chain uses TRBV7-2 and TRBJ1-2, with D possibly being TRBD1 (5 bases). The CDR3 loop spans 17 amino acids. The germline CDR1 and CDR2 sequences are SGHTA and FQGNSA. V was pared by 1 base and J by 2 bases, with 17 bases between. CDR3 coding DNA: TGTGCCAGCAGCTTAGGGCCCGGGGGGTGGGACAACTATGGCTACACCTTC. It specifies CASSLGPGGWDNYGYTF.

As regards this clonotype: Since a much larger clone is just one base distant, this may be a read error. The V gene is TRBV20-1, the J gene TRBJ2-1; the D gene is possibly TRBD2 (6 bases). The end of the DNA is better explained by TRBJ2-7, so the J call may be wrong. CDR3 size: 14 residues. Germline CDR1 is DFQATT and CDR2 is SNEGSKA (reference sequence). The CDR3 protein is CSAREGGGYNEQYF. The CDR3 DNA reads TGCAGTGCTAGGGAGGGAGGCGGATACAATGAGCAGTACTTC.

This clonotype has only one observation. This sequence may be a read error, since a much larger clone differs from it by one base. This chain links TRBV4-3 with TRBJ2-7; TRBD2 matches at 8 bases. CDR1 and CDR2 from the germline V gene are LGHNA and YSLEER. Trimming at V came to 1 base and at J to 0 bases, leaving 8 bases not matched to a gene. This CDR3 is 17 amino acids long. In nucleotides, the CDR3 is TGCGCCAGCAGCCAAGGCTATCGGGGGGGGAGCTCCTACGAGCAGTACTTC. Translating gives CASSQGYRGGSSYEQYF.

The rearrangement links TRBV12-3 or TRBV12-4 to TRBJ1-2; TRBD1 is a possible D gene (5 bases). Trimming pared 5 bases from V and 5 bases from J, leaving 18 bases between. CDR3 size: 15 residues. As DNA, the CDR3 is TGTGCCAGCAGTGGGACGCACGGATCAGGGTATGGCTACACCTTC. Encoded protein: CASSGTHGSGYGYTF.

The chain uses TRBV2 and TRBJ2-7; D remains unclear. Trimming removed 6 bases from V and 7 bases from J, with 7 bases in between. Germline lookup yields CDR1 SNHLY and CDR2 FYNNEI. This CDR3 comprises 10 residues. The DNA of the CDR3 is TGTGCCAGCAGGAACAAGGAGCAGTACTTC. Its protein is CASRNKEQYF.

The chain couples TRBV19 to TRBJ2-1; maybe TRBD1 (6 bases). The CDR3 is 15 residues long. Germline-derived CDR1 and CDR2 are LNHDA and SQIVND (reference sequence). Trimming removed 6 bases from V and 0 bases from J, with 12 bases in between. The CDR3 bases are TGTGCCAGTAGGACCCAGGGGAGCTCCTACAATGAGCAGTTCTTC. Translated: CASRTQGSSYNEQFF.

This clonotype has just a few counts. The chain has TRBV2 and TRBJ2-3, with a weak D call TRBD1 (6 bases). The V end was cut by 8 bases, the J end by 0 bases, with 15 bases between. This CDR3 is 15 amino acids long. Germline V lookup: CDR1 SNHLY, CDR2 FYNNEI. CDR3 bases: TGTGCCAGCCGTTTGACAGGAACTAGCACAGATACGCAGTATTTT. It encodes CASRLTGTSTDTQYF.

This clonotype was counted a single time. The rearrangement uses TRBV29-1 and TRBJ1-1, with D hard to call. In germline, CDR1 is SQVTM, CDR2 ANQGSEA. The CDR3 has 13 residues. V shed 6 bases and J shed 1 base, with 12 bases lying between them. The CDR3 region is CSVVDGPNTEAFF. The CDR3 DNA reads TGCAGCGTAGTGGACGGACCGAACACTGAAGCTTTCTTT.

Turning to this clonotype: Mismatch with germline at one junction end may stem from a read error. The rearrangement joins TRBV27 to TRBJ1-1; no clear D gene. This CDR3 contains 14 residues. Germline V CDR1 and CDR2: MNHEY, SMNVEV (reference sequence). DNA of the CDR3: TGTGCCAGCAGCCTGGGATTAGAGAACACTAAAGCTTTCTTT. Amino acids: CASSLGLENTKAFF.

To note about this clonotype: Sequence at one end of the junction differs from germline and may be a read error. This rearrangement joins TRBV20-1 to TRBJ1-6; 9 bases align to TRBD1. Germline CDR1 reads DFQATT; CDR2 reads SNEGSKA (reference sequence). The CDR3 covers 18 residues. Here the CDR3 DNA reads TGCAGTGCTAAAGGACAGGGGAGGTTTAGCTCCTATAGTTCACCCCTCCACTTT. Amino acid sequence: CSAKGQGRFSSYSSPLHF.

J is TRBJ1-2 and V is TRBV4-3, with 10 bases matching TRBD1. This CDR3 spans 14 amino acids. Germline V gene lookup returns CDR1 LGHNA and CDR2 YSLEER. Trimming cost V 4 bases and J 6 bases; bases outside gene matches: 5. The chain's CDR3 is CASSPRQGADGYTF. In DNA form, the CDR3 reads TGCGCCAGCAGCCCACGACAGGGGGCGGATGGCTACACCTTC.

With respect to this clonotype: Compared with germline, one end of the junction differs, possibly owing to a read error. The chain has TRBV4-3 and TRBJ1-4, with a tentative D call TRBD1 (5 bases). The CDR3 length is 17 residues. Germline values: CDR1 LGHNA, CDR2 YSLEER. The CDR3 region has the DNA TGCGCCAGCAGCCGACGCCCTTTCGGGGGGACTAGTGAAAAACTGTTTTTT. It translates to CASSRRPFGGTSEKLFF.

This chain connects TRBV20-1 to TRBJ2-1; 7 bases align to TRBD2. Germline values: CDR1 DFQATT, CDR2 SNEGSKA (reference sequence). The CDR3 is 15 residues long. J lost 8 bases, V lost 6 bases, and 16 bases had no gene match. CDR3 sequence: CSATTAGDLFDEQFF. CDR3 DNA sequence: TGCAGTGCAACGACCGCGGGAGACTTGTTCGATGAGCAGTTCTTC.

Ten or more counts support this clonotype. This chain connects TRBV4-2 to TRBJ2-7; D might be TRBD1 or TRBD2, each matching 6 bases. The length of the CDR3 is 16 residues. Germline-derived CDR1 and CDR2 are LGHNA and YNFKEQ. Trimming removed 0 bases from V and 4 bases from J, with 16 bases in between. This chain's CDR3 is CASSQDAGQPLYEQYF. CDR3 bases: TGTGCCAGCAGCCAAGACGCGGGACAACCCCTTTACGAGCAGTACTTC.

The V call is TRBV2, the J call TRBJ2-3; 10 bases fit TRBD2. CDR3 length equals 15 residues. Germline V gene lookup returns CDR1 SNHLY and CDR2 FYNNEI. V shed 6 bases, J shed 3 bases, and the junction held 6 bases outside the gene matches. CDR3 residues: CASSHLAGATDTQYF. In DNA form, the CDR3 reads TGTGCCAGCAGCCATCTAGCGGGGGCAACAGATACGCAGTATTTT.